What follows are 31 T cell receptor beta chains derived from one specimen sequenced in a study of OX40 agonist ivuxolimab in advanced cancers. TCRdb's copy holds only in-frame clones and misses some; the assay was immunoSEQ multiplex PCR. The sample has almost 3,000 clones; roughly three quarters are singletons. This sample comprised CD4+ or CD8+ T cells sorted from blood, obtained in a trial of the OX40 agonist ivuxolimab. The source is an adult with an advanced solid tumor such as melanoma, head and neck, liver or kidney cancer.

The chain recombines TRBV11-2 with TRBJ1-6; D gene ambiguous. CDR1 and CDR2 from the germline V gene are SGHAT and FQNNGV. V was cut by 0 bases and J by 7 bases, with 19 bases left in between. This CDR3 is 18 amino acids long. CDR3 nucleotides: TGTGCCAGCAGCTTAGAGGTCTCAATCGGGTATATGAATTCACCCCTCCACTTT. Its protein is CASSLEVSIGYMNSPLHF.

The gene calls are TRBV29-1 and TRBJ2-1; the D gene could be TRBD1 or TRBD2 (5 bases each). Trimming took off 0 bases at V and 0 bases at J, with 12 bases between the two ends. Per the germline V gene, CDR1 is SQVTM and CDR2 is ANQGSEA. The CDR3 spans 16 residues. The CDR3 spells CSVEDHEGSSYNEQFF. Here the CDR3 DNA reads TGCAGCGTTGAAGATCATGAGGGGAGCTCCTACAATGAGCAGTTCTTC.

The chain carries TRBV7-8 and TRBJ2-7; 8 nucleotides line up with TRBD1. The CDR3 has 16 residues. CDR1 and CDR2 from the germline V gene are SGHVS and FQNEAQ. With V trimmed by 5 bases and J by 3 bases, 12 bases remained unmatched. The CDR3 sequence is CASSQSRDRIDYEQYF. The CDR3 DNA sequence: TGTGCCAGCAGCCAATCCCGGGACAGGATCGACTACGAGCAGTACTTC. Full variable domain (remainder filled in from reference TRBV7-8 and TRBJ2-7): GAGVSQSPRYKVAKRGQDVALRCDPISGHVSLFWYQQALGQGPEFLTYFQNEAQLDKSGLPSDRFFAERPEGSVSTLKIQRTQQEDSAVYLCASSQSRDRIDYEQYFGPGTRLTVT.

The chain has TRBV7-9 and TRBJ2-1; D possibly corresponds to TRBD2 (5 bases). CDR1 and CDR2 (germline): SEHNR, FQNEAQ (reference sequence). This CDR3 spans 17 amino acids. Trimming stripped 0 bases from V and 0 bases from J, with 12 bases between. The CDR3: CASSLASSGSSYNEQFF. The CDR3 coding sequence is TGTGCCAGCAGCTTAGCGTCCAGCGGAAGCTCCTACAATGAGCAGTTCTTC. The variable domain in full, completed from reference TRBV7-9 and TRBJ2-1, reads DTGVSQNPRHKITKRGQNVTFRCDPISEHNRLYWYRQTLGQGPEFLTYFQNEAQLEKSRLLSDRFSAERPKGSFSTLEIQRTEQGDSAMYLCASSLASSGSSYNEQFFGPGTRLTVL.

The chain joins TRBV2 to TRBJ2-1; D unresolved. The CDR3 is made up of 17 amino acids. Trimming pared 0 bases from V and 2 bases from J, leaving 14 bases between. Germline assignment: CDR1 SNHLY and CDR2 FYNNEI. The CDR3 loop is CASSEALRLGAYNEQFF. CDR3 nucleotides: TGTGCCAGCAGTGAAGCGCTTAGGCTAGGCGCCTACAATGAGCAGTTCTTC.

To note about this clone: The identical CDR3 is also encoded by other nucleotide sequences in the sample. V is TRBV27 and J is TRBJ2-2, with D possibly TRBD2 on 6 matching bases. This CDR3 is 14 amino acids long. Trimming stripped 6 bases from V and 7 bases from J, with 15 bases between. Per germline, CDR1 MNHEY and CDR2 SMNVEV (reference sequence). The DNA of the CDR3 is TGTGCCAGCAGAGCCGCGGAGGGTATCGGGGAGCTGTTTTTT. Protein product: CASRAAEGIGELFF.

V gene TRBV28 combines with J gene TRBJ2-5; D remains unclear. Trimming cost V 3 bases and J 9 bases, with 17 bases left between them. This CDR3 comprises 14 residues. Germline assignment: CDR1 MDHEN and CDR2 SYDVKM. The CDR3, as DNA: TGTGCCAGCAGTTTGTCCCACGGAGAAGCTCCCCAGTACTTC. It translates to CASSLSHGEAPQYF.

This clone came up once. The V call is TRBV28, the J call TRBJ1-6, with 7 bases fitting TRBD1. Germline trimming cut 4 bases from V and 8 bases from J; bases unmatched to any gene: 11. Per germline, CDR1 MDHEN and CDR2 SYDVKM. The length of the CDR3 is 16 residues. CDR3 protein: CASSSTARDRHSPLHF. The CDR3 DNA reads TGTGCCAGCAGTTCAACCGCCCGGGACAGACATTCACCCCTCCACTTT.

V usage is TRBV28 and J usage is TRBJ1-6, with 9 bases fitting TRBD1. From germline, CDR1 is MDHEN and CDR2 SYDVKM. Trimming cost V 2 bases and J 8 bases; bases outside gene matches: 7. The length of the CDR3 is 16 residues. In DNA form, the CDR3 reads TGTGCCAGCAGTTTAACCCTGACAGGGGGTCATTCACCCCTCCACTTT. This codes for CASSLTLTGGHSPLHF.

V usage is TRBV30 and J usage is TRBJ2-3; D remains unclear. V lost 5 bases to trimming and J lost 3 bases, with 6 bases between them. The CDR3 runs to 11 residues. The germline gives CDR1 GTSNPN, CDR2 SVGIG (reference sequence). CDR3 region: CAWLQTDTQYF. The CDR3 DNA reads as TGTGCCTGGCTCCAGACAGATACGCAGTATTTT.

The chain carries TRBV28 and TRBJ2-7; possibly TRBD1 for D (6 bases). Trimming removed 1 base from V and 4 bases from J, with 8 bases in between. CDR1 is MDHEN, CDR2 SYDVKM, per germline. The CDR3 runs to 13 residues. The CDR3 DNA follows: TGTGCCAGCAGTTTATTCCAGGGGTACGAGCAGTACTTC. It translates to CASSLFQGYEQYF.

J is TRBJ2-7 and V is TRBV18, with unresolved D. Deletions cut 5 bases from V and 4 bases from J, with 6 bases between. The CDR3 has 11 residues. The germline gives CDR1 KGHSH, CDR2 LQKENI. CDR3 region: CASSDTYEQYF. In DNA, the CDR3 is TGTGCCAGCTCAGATACTTACGAGCAGTACTTC. Supplemented by reference TRBV18 and TRBJ2-7, the full variable domain reads NAGVMQNPRHLVRRRGQEARLRCSPMKGHSHVYWYRQLPEEGLKFMVYLQKENIIDESGMPKERFSAEFPKEGPSILRIQQVVRGDSAAYFCASSDTYEQYFGPGTRLTVT.

This clone was seen a handful of times. The rearrangement uses TRBV4-1 and TRBJ2-1; maybe TRBD1 (5 bases). This CDR3 contains 15 residues. Germline values: CDR1 MGHRA, CDR2 YSYEKL. Trimming left V 0 bases short and J 4 bases short, with 10 bases between. The CDR3 loop is CASSQDGAEYNEQFF. CDR3 nucleotide sequence: TGCGCCAGCAGCCAAGATGGGGCCGAGTACAATGAGCAGTTCTTC.

Comment on this clone: A single base separates this from a much larger clone, so it may be a read error. This CDR3 is also generated by other DNA sequences in the sample. The chain joins TRBV21-1 to TRBJ2-1; the tabulated D call, TRBD2, remains unverified against the DNA. TRBV21-1 is recorded as a pseudogene. This CDR3 has 20 residues. The CDR3 protein is CASSKVGGSGGRYSYNEQFF. CDR3 in DNA: TGTGCCAGCAGCAAGGTGGGCGGTAGCGGAGGCCGATACTCCTACAATGAGCAGTTCTTC.

The V gene is TRBV19, the J gene TRBJ1-1, with D unresolved. This CDR3 contains 11 residues. The V end lost 5 bases, the J end lost 2 bases, and 3 bases lay between the germline ends. The germline V gene has CDR1 LNHDA and CDR2 SQIVND (reference sequence). The CDR3 DNA reads TGTGCCAGTAGTGACAACACTGAAGCTTTCTTT. Its translation is CASSDNTEAFF.

J is TRBJ2-6 and V is TRBV28; TRBD2 matches at 10 bases. The junction had 16 bases not matched to a gene; V was cut back by 10 bases and J by 4 bases. The CDR3 extends over 18 amino acids. CDR1 and CDR2 (germline): MDHEN, SYDVKM. This CDR3 is CATMTEREGLEGANVLTF. In DNA, the CDR3 is TGTGCCACCATGACGGAGCGGGAGGGCCTCGAGGGGGCCAACGTCCTGACTTTC. Based on the CDR3 plus reference TRBV28 and TRBJ2-6, the full variable domain is DVKVTQSSRYLVKRTGEKVFLECVQDMDHENMFWYRQDPGLGLRLIYFSYDVKMKEKGDIPEGYSVSREKKERFSLILESASTNQTSMYLCATMTEREGLEGANVLTFGAGSRLTVL.

The genes are TRBV4-1 and TRBJ2-7; possibly TRBD2 for D (6 bases). The V gene's germline CDR1 is MGHRA and CDR2 YSYEKL. CDR3 length: 14 amino acids. V lost 5 bases and J 5 bases, leaving 16 bases between the germline ends. The CDR3 loop is CASSLRQAGNEQYF. CDR3 in DNA: TGCGCCAGCAGCTTGCGCCAAGCGGGCAACGAGCAGTACTTC.

Here the CDR3 DNA reads TGTGCCAGCAGCTTTCCAAATGAAAAACTGTTTTTT. This sequence encodes CASSFPNEKLFF. J is TRBJ1-4 and V is TRBV7-2; D ambiguous. The CDR3 length is 12 residues. The germline V gene encodes CDR1 SGHTA and CDR2 FQGNSA. The V gene lost 3 bases and the J gene lost 5 bases, with 4 bases spanning the gap.

The chain employs TRBV28 and TRBJ2-1, with unresolved D. Germline V gives CDR1 MDHEN, CDR2 SYDVKM. Trimming took 3 bases from V and 2 from J, leaving 29 bases between them. The CDR3 spans 21 residues. This CDR3 reads CASSFRHQRRSLKVPYNEQFF. The CDR3, as DNA: TGTGCCAGCAGTTTCCGACACCAACGAAGGTCCCTTAAAGTACCCTACAATGAGCAGTTCTTC.

The chain combines TRBV28 with TRBJ1-5; D not resolved. CDR1 and CDR2 from the germline V gene are MDHEN and SYDVKM. This CDR3 is 14 amino acids long. Trimming pared 6 bases from V and 2 bases from J, leaving 11 bases between. The CDR3 region is CASSHEDGNQPQHF. As DNA, the CDR3 is TGTGCCAGCAGCCACGAGGATGGCAATCAGCCCCAGCATTTT.

The chain recombines TRBV19 with TRBJ2-7; 11 positions match TRBD1. The V segment lost 5 bases and the J segment 5 bases; nucleotides outside the gene matches: 5. This CDR3 has 14 residues. The V gene's germline CDR1 is LNHDA and CDR2 SQIVND (reference sequence). CDR3 nucleotides: TGTGCCAGTAGTTTCGGACAGGGGGCAAACGAGCAGTACTTC. Translating it yields CASSFGQGANEQYF.

The V and J genes are TRBV28 and TRBJ2-7, with 7 bases that match TRBD1. The CDR3 consists of 17 residues. From germline, CDR1 is MDHEN and CDR2 SYDVKM. The ends lost 5 bases at V and 4 bases at J; junction bases unmatched: 17. The DNA of the CDR3 is TGTGCCAGCAGTCCCCCTACTTACAGGGGCCTTGGGTACGAGCAGTACTTC. Encoded protein: CASSPPTYRGLGYEQYF.

The chain has TRBV7-9 and TRBJ1-1, with a weak D call TRBD1 (6 bases). Trimming left V 5 bases short and J 8 bases short, with 12 bases between. CDR1 is SEHNR, CDR2 FQNEAQ, per germline (reference sequence). This CDR3 region has 12 residues. The chain's CDR3 is CASSGQGSEAFF. The CDR3 nucleotides are TGTGCCAGCAGCGGGCAGGGGTCGGAAGCTTTCTTT.

This chain links TRBV9 with TRBJ2-3, with 8 bases identical to TRBD2. This CDR3 contains 15 residues. V shed 0 bases, J shed 2 bases, and the junction held 2 bases outside the gene matches. Germline V lookup: CDR1 SGDLS, CDR2 YYNGEE. CDR3 protein: CASSVAGGDTDTQYF. The CDR3 DNA is TGTGCCAGCAGCGTAGCGGGGGGGGACACAGATACGCAGTATTTT.

The DNA of the CDR3 is TGTGCCAGCAGCTTAGGGACGGGCGAGCAGTACTTC. Protein sequence: CASSLGTGEQYF. This chain joins TRBV7-9 and TRBJ2-7; D is unresolved. Per the germline V gene, CDR1 is SEHNR and CDR2 is FQNEAQ (reference sequence). The CDR3 extends over 12 amino acids. Trimming took 1 base from V and 6 from J, leaving 7 bases between them.

The chain is built from TRBV7-9 and TRBJ2-1, with D possibly matching TRBD1 (5 bases). V was pared by 10 bases and J by 2 bases, with 12 bases between. Germline loops: CDR1 SEHNR, CDR2 FQNEAQ (reference sequence). The CDR3 sequence is 13 residues long. The CDR3 is CAIGHIAYNEQFF. In DNA, the CDR3 is TGTGCCATCGGACATATCGCCTACAATGAGCAGTTCTTC. Combining the CDR3 with reference TRBV7-9 and TRBJ2-1 gives the whole variable domain DTGVSQNPRHKITKRGQNVTFRCDPISEHNRLYWYRQTLGQGPEFLTYFQNEAQLEKSRLLSDRFSAERPKGSFSTLEIQRTEQGDSAMYLCAIGHIAYNEQFFGPGTRLTVL.

The chain carries TRBV19 and TRBJ1-2, with D maybe TRBD1 (5 bases). Trimming removed 9 bases at V and 7 bases at J, with 12 bases between. The CDR3 is 11 amino acids. In germline, CDR1 is LNHDA, CDR2 SQIVND (reference sequence). The CDR3 region has the DNA TGTGCCAGCTCCCAGGGTTTTGGCTACACCTTC. Protein: CASSQGFGYTF.

Only one count was recorded for this clone. The chain has TRBV27 and TRBJ2-7; D is perhaps TRBD1 or TRBD2 (7 bases each). CDR1 is MNHEY, CDR2 SMNVEV, per germline (reference sequence). This CDR3 spans 15 amino acids. V was pared by 2 bases and J by 1 base, with 12 bases between. CDR3 region: CASSLDQGGSYEQYF. CDR3 sequence (DNA): TGTGCCAGCAGTTTAGATCAGGGGGGGTCCTACGAGCAGTACTTC.

The chain employs TRBV6-5 and TRBJ2-3, with 9 bases identical to TRBD1. Germline trimming cut 6 bases from V and 5 bases from J; bases unmatched to any gene: 9. The CDR3 is 15 residues long. From germline, CDR1 is MNHEY and CDR2 SVGAGI. CDR3 bases: TGTGCCAGCAGGACCCCGGGACAGGGTAGAGATACGCAGTATTTT. Residues: CASRTPGQGRDTQYF.

The chain carries TRBV7-2 and TRBJ2-5, with a tentative D call TRBD1 (6 bases). CDR1 and CDR2 (germline): SGHTA, FQGNSA. The V end was cut by 2 bases, the J end by 2 bases, with 12 bases between. The CDR3 totals 15 residues. CDR3 in DNA: TGTGCCAGCAGCTTACTTGGGACACCTCAAGAGACCCAGTACTTC. Its protein product is CASSLLGTPQETQYF.

In DNA form, the CDR3 reads TGTGCCAGCAGGGGATATTCGGACTACTCCTACGAGCAGTACTTC. This translates into CASRGYSDYSYEQYF. This rearrangement joins TRBV5-5 to TRBJ2-7, with D possibly being TRBD2 (6 bases). The CDR3 extends over 15 amino acids. Trimming removed 5 bases from V and 0 bases from J, with 15 bases in between. Looked up from germline, CDR1 is SGHKS and CDR2 is YYEKEE (reference sequence).